What follows are 21 T cell receptor beta chains derived from one specimen sequenced in a study of blood T cell repertoires in COVID-19. Sequenced by immunoSEQ multiplex PCR; TCRdb stores in-frame clones only, minus some. The table shows about 320,000 clones, with about 89% occurring only once. The sequenced material came from PBMCs or T cells enriched from blood (not recorded which). These TCRs come from a man in his fifties or sixties who had recovered from COVID-19.

V is TRBV10-3 and J is TRBJ2-5, with D possibly matching TRBD1 (5 bases). The CDR3 runs 15 residues. Trimming removed 0 bases from V and 7 bases from J, with 15 bases in between. Germline V lookup: CDR1 ENHRY, CDR2 SYGVKD. CDR3 residues: CAISESTGRVSTQYF. The CDR3 nucleotides are TGTGCCATCAGTGAGTCGACGGGCAGGGTATCGACCCAGTACTTC.

This clone has a handful of counts. CDR3 in DNA: TGTGCCAGCAGTCCATTACAACCGGGACAGAACAATCAGCCCCAGCATTTT. Translation: CASSPLQPGQNNQPQHF. The rearrangement links TRBV27 to TRBJ1-5, with 7 bases aligning to TRBD1. Per the germline V gene, CDR1 is MNHEY and CDR2 is SMNVEV (reference sequence). This CDR3 spans 17 amino acids. J lost 3 bases, V lost 5 bases, and 13 bases had no gene match.

The chain couples TRBV7-8 to TRBJ2-1; TRBD2 matches at 7 bases. The CDR3 runs to 16 residues. In germline, CDR1 is SGHVS, CDR2 FQNEAQ. Germline trimming cut 1 base from V and 1 base from J; bases unmatched to any gene: 4. The CDR3 here is CASSLVTSRSYNEQFF. CDR3 coding DNA: TGTGCCAGCAGCTTAGTGACTAGCAGGTCCTACAATGAGCAGTTCTTC.

V gene TRBV5-1 combines with J gene TRBJ2-1, with D possibly being TRBD1 (5 bases). There are 16 residues in the CDR3. Trimming took off 2 bases at V and 8 bases at J, with 20 bases between the two ends. Germline V CDR1 and CDR2: SGHRS, YFSETQ. This chain's CDR3 is CASSLPTGRGRYEQFF. The CDR3 DNA reads TGCGCCAGCAGCTTACCAACAGGACGAGGCCGCTATGAGCAGTTCTTC.

This chain links TRBV20-1 with TRBJ2-7; 7 positions agree with TRBD1. J lost 4 bases, V lost 8 bases, and 5 bases had no gene match. Germline V gene data show CDR1 as DFQATT and CDR2 as SNEGSKA (reference sequence). The CDR3 length is 11 residues. In nucleotides, the CDR3 is TGCAGTACTCAACAGGGGTACGAGCAGTACTTC. Translating it yields CSTQQGYEQYF.

This chain connects TRBV30 to TRBJ2-1; 11 nucleotides agree with TRBD2. The V segment lost 0 bases and the J segment 5 bases; nucleotides outside the gene matches: 3. The CDR3 spans 15 residues. Germline CDR1 and CDR2: GTSNPN and SVGIG (reference sequence). The CDR3 bases are TGTGCCTGGAGTGTAGGACTAGCGGGTCACAATGAGCAGTTCTTC. It encodes CAWSVGLAGHNEQFF.

The V call is TRBV7-9, the J call TRBJ1-1, with TRBD1 matching 8 bases. The CDR3 spans 12 residues. Trimming at V came to 3 bases and at J to 7 bases, leaving 1 base not matched to a gene. CDR1 SEHNR and CDR2 FQNEAQ come from the germline V gene (reference sequence). The CDR3 loop is CASSFGQGEAFF. The CDR3 nucleotides are TGTGCCAGCAGCTTTGGACAGGGTGAAGCTTTCTTT.

This rearrangement joins TRBV10-2 to TRBJ2-4; a weak D match, TRBD2 (5 bases). The V gene lost 3 bases and the J gene lost 0 bases, with 6 bases spanning the gap. There are 14 residues in the CDR3. Germline loops: CDR1 WSHSY, CDR2 SAAADI. DNA of the CDR3: TGCGCCAGCAGTGAACGGGGAGCCAAAAACATTCAGTACTTC. It codes for CASSERGAKNIQYF.

The chain employs TRBV5-1 and TRBJ1-1; possibly TRBD1 for D (6 bases). The ends were cut back, 4 bases at V and 0 bases at J, with 13 bases in the middle. The CDR3 has 15 amino acids. Germline CDR1 and CDR2: SGHRS and YFSETQ. Here the CDR3 reads CASSPWTVMNTEAFF. The CDR3 bases are TGCGCCAGCAGCCCGTGGACAGTTATGAACACTGAAGCTTTCTTT.

This chain links TRBV7-9 with TRBJ1-5; the D is unclear. Germline CDR1 is SEHNR and CDR2 is FQNEAQ (reference sequence). This CDR3 is 12 amino acids long. The V end lost 1 base, the J end lost 6 bases, and 4 bases lay between the germline ends. CDR3 protein: CASSLGRQPQHF. The CDR3 bases are TGTGCCAGCAGCTTAGGTCGTCAGCCCCAGCATTTT.

The chain is built from TRBV18 and TRBJ2-7; D uncertain. Germline loops: CDR1 KGHSH, CDR2 LQKENI. The germline V and J ends were trimmed by 3 bases and 0 bases, with 18 bases remaining between them. The CDR3 extends over 17 amino acids. The CDR3 region has the DNA TGTGCCAGCTCACCCCGTTTAGACGGAGTTCTCTCCTACGAGCAGTACTTC. Translated, it gives CASSPRLDGVLSYEQYF.

This chain connects TRBV21-1 to TRBJ2-7; the table's D call TRBD2 went unverified against the DNA. TRBV21-1 is described as a pseudogene. CDR3 size: 17 residues. The CDR3 sequence is CASSPLASGNIGYEQYF. CDR3 DNA sequence: TGTGCCAGCAGTCCTTTGGCTAGCGGGAACATCGGCTACGAGCAGTACTTC.

This chain joins TRBV6-5 and TRBJ1-3; 7 nucleotides match TRBD1. The trim removed 4 bases at V and 2 bases at J, leaving 5 bases unmatched. The CDR3 sequence is 15 residues long. From germline, CDR1 is MNHEY and CDR2 SVGAGI. The DNA of the CDR3 is TGTGCCAGCAGTTCCCCGGGACAGCCTGGAAACACCATATATTTT. This sequence encodes CASSSPGQPGNTIYF.

This clone was found a few times. The V and J genes are TRBV5-5 and TRBJ1-2; 11 bases line up with TRBD1. The V gene's germline CDR1 is SGHKS and CDR2 YYEKEE (reference sequence). V shed 4 bases and J 4 bases; nucleotides not matched to a gene: 6. The CDR3 has 15 amino acids. The CDR3 spells CASSATGTGGYGYTF. The CDR3 DNA reads as TGTGCCAGCAGCGCCACCGGGACAGGGGGCTATGGCTACACCTTC.

This chain joins TRBV5-1 and TRBJ2-1, with D possibly being TRBD1 (6 bases). The CDR3 contains 14 residues. V lost 7 bases and J lost 1, with 12 bases in between. Germline CDR1 and CDR2: SGHRS and YFSETQ. This CDR3 is CASGRDISYNEQFF. The CDR3 DNA sequence: TGCGCCAGCGGCCGGGACATTTCCTACAATGAGCAGTTCTTC.

CDR3 residues: CASSRTGDRHNTGELFF. The DNA for the CDR3 is TGCGCCAGCAGTCGGACAGGGGACCGCCACAACACCGGGGAGCTGTTTTTT. The V and J genes are TRBV5-1 and TRBJ2-2; 9 bases align to TRBD1. This CDR3 comprises 17 residues. V trimming: 5 bases; J trimming: 2 bases; junction bases outside the gene matches: 10. The germline gives CDR1 SGHRS, CDR2 YFSETQ.

The chain couples TRBV28 to TRBJ2-2; TRBD1 aligns across 10 bases. The germline gives CDR1 MDHEN, CDR2 SYDVKM. The CDR3 is 16 amino acids. Trimming took 2 bases from V and 6 from J; bases not matched to a gene: 6. DNA of the CDR3: TGTGCCAGCAGTTTACTCGGGACAGGGGCGGCCGGGGAGCTGTTTTTT. Protein product: CASSLLGTGAAGELFF.

This clone has just one count. V usage is TRBV7-3 and J usage is TRBJ2-2, with TRBD1 matching over 7 bases. J was trimmed by 7 bases and V by 2 bases; bases with no gene match: 4. The CDR3 contains 14 residues. Germline V gene data show CDR1 as SGHTA and CDR2 as FQGTGA. The CDR3 bases are TGTGCCAGCAGCTTAGACAGGGCCGACGGGGAGCTGTTTTTT. The encoded protein is CASSLDRADGELFF.

This clone was picked up one time. This sequence joins TRBV7-9 and TRBJ1-2, with TRBD1 identical over 7 bases. J lost 5 bases, V lost 4 bases, and 4 bases had no gene match. The CDR3 length is 13 residues. The V gene's germline CDR1 is SEHNR and CDR2 FQNEAQ (reference sequence). The CDR3 protein is CASSSGQMYGYTF. The CDR3 nucleotides read TGTGCCAGCAGCTCGGGACAGATGTATGGCTACACCTTC.

This chain links TRBV11-2 with TRBJ1-3; D remains ambiguous. The CDR3 totals 14 residues. Trimming took off 5 bases at V and 0 bases at J, with 8 bases between the two ends. Per the germline V gene, CDR1 is SGHAT and CDR2 is FQNNGV. This CDR3 reads CASSLQRSGNTIYF. The CDR3 DNA reads as TGTGCCAGCAGCCTTCAGCGCTCTGGAAACACCATATATTTT. The full variable domain, with the rest looked up from reference TRBV11-2 and TRBJ1-3, is EAGVAQSPRYKIIEKRQSVAFWCNPISGHATLYWYQQILGQGPKLLIQFQNNGVVDDSQLPKDRFSAERLKGVDSTLKIQPAKLEDSAVYLCASSLQRSGNTIYFGEGSWLTVV.

The V and J genes are TRBV19 and TRBJ1-5; 7 bases fit TRBD1. Germline lookup yields CDR1 LNHDA and CDR2 SQIVND (reference sequence). After removal of 3 bases from V and 0 bases from J, the junction contained 11 bases not matched to a gene. CDR3 size: 18 residues. The CDR3 sequence: CASSIAGQFTYSNQPQHF. The CDR3 nucleotides are TGTGCCAGTAGTATCGCGGGACAGTTTACTTATAGCAATCAGCCCCAGCATTTT.